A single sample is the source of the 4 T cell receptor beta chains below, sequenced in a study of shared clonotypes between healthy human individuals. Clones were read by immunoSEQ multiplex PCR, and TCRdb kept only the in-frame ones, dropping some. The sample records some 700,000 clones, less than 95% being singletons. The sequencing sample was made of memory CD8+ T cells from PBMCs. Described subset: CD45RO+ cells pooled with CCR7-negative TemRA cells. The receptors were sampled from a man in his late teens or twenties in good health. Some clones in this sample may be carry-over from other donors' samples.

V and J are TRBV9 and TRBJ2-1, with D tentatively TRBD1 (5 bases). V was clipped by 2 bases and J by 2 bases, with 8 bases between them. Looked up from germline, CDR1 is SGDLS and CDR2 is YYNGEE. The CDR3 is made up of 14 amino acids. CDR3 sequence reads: CASSVDTTYNEQFF. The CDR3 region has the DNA TGTGCCAGCAGCGTGGACACCACCTACAATGAGCAGTTCTTC.

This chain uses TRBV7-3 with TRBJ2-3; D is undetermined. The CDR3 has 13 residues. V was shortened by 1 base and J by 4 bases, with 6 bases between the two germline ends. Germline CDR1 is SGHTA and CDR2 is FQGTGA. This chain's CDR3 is CASSLIRADTQYF. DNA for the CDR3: TGTGCCAGCAGCTTAATCCGGGCAGATACGCAGTATTTT. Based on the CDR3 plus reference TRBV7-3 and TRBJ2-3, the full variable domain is GAGVSQTPSNKVTEKGKYVELRCDPISGHTALYWYRQSLGQGPEFLIYFQGTGAADDSGLPNDRFFAVRPEGSVSTLKIQRTERGDSAVYLCASSLIRADTQYFGPGTRLTVL.

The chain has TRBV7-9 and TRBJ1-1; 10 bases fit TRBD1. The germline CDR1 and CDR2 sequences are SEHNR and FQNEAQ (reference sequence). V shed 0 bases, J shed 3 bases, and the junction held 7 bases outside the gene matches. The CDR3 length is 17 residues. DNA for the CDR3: TGTGCCAGCAGCTTAGCGACAGGGGGCGGATTTGACACTGAAGCTTTCTTT. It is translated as CASSLATGGGFDTEAFF.

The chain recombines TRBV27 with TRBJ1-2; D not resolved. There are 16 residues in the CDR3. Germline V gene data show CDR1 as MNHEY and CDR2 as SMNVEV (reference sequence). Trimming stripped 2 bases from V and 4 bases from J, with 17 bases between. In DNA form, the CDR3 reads TGTGCCAGCAGTTTAGTTGCTCGGGGTTCCGGCTATGGCTACACCTTC. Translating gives CASSLVARGSGYGYTF.